This entry describes one TCR beta chain. Its specificity is not known. The data were obtained in a study of T-cell memory formation after mild COVID-19. About the study: TCR clusters were largely donor specific.

TCRdb reprocessed the 5' RACE reads via MiXCR and lists one record per CDR3 protein. The sample yields under 600,000 distinct CDR3 sequences, about 22% seen once. Study results and limitations: The finding that pre-infection memory included some responding clones suggested that cross-reactive memory joined.

The TCR was taken from an adult woman who had mild COVID-19 (a few samples of this study predate the infection). Cell type and time point are not known. The specimen was PBMCs or a T cell subset sorted from them (not recorded which).

In DNA, the CDR3 is TGTGCCAGCAGCTTAGCGGAGCCGGGGCCCTACGAGCAGTACTTC. Protein sequence: CASSLAEPGPYEQYF. The chain carries TRBV7-9 and TRBJ2-7; D assignment may be TRBD1 or TRBD2 (5 bases each). Trimming pared 0 bases from V and 2 bases from J, leaving 11 bases between. The CDR3 has 15 residues. Germline V gene data show CDR1 as SEHNR and CDR2 as FQNEAQ (reference sequence).